A selection of T cell receptor beta chains follows, all from one sample in a study of Ad26.COV2.S vaccination and SARS-CoV-2 variants. Measured with immunoSEQ multiplex PCR; TCRdb has only the in-frame clones, and not every one. The sample holds 380,000 or so clones, 88% seen once. This material consisted of peripheral blood, taken in a trial of Ad26.COV2.S vaccine versus placebo. These receptors came from a person aged 18-65 years who received the Ad26.COV2.S COVID-19 vaccine or a placebo. Both conserved end residues are part of each CDR3. A D gene is named only where the DNA matches it firmly. Some rows mark clone size as missing; the rest say once, few, many or name a class of expanded clone.

cdr3_nt	cdr3_aa	d_call	clone_size	v_call	j_call
TGTGCCAGCTCACCGGAAGTGTTAGTGAACACTGAAGCTTTCTTT	CASSPEVLVNTEAFF	-	-	TRBV18	TRBJ1-1
TGCGCCAGCAGCCAAGTCGCAGGGGCCGGGGAGCTGTTTTTT	CASSQVAGAGELFF	-	-	TRBV4-3	TRBJ2-2
TGTGCCAGCAGCTCCGGACAGGGAAGCTCCTACAATGAGCAGTTCTTC	CASSSGQGSSYNEQFF	TRBD1	once	TRBV7-9	TRBJ2-1
TGTGCCAGTAGGGAGCAGGGCCCCGCTGGCTACACCTTC	CASREQGPAGYTF	-	-	TRBV19	TRBJ1-2
TGTGCCAGTAGCTTGGACAGACTAACTTACAATGAGCAGTTCTTC	CASSLDRLTYNEQFF	-	-	TRBV19	TRBJ2-1
TGTGCCAGCAGTTTACAGCAAAGAGCCTATAATTCACCCCTCCACTTT	CASSLQQRAYNSPLHF	-	-	TRBV27	TRBJ1-6
TGTGCCGGTCAAAAGGCGACGCACACTGAAGCTTTCTTT	CAGQKATHTEAFF	-	-	TRBV30	TRBJ1-1
TGTGCCAGCAGCTTTGTCGGGAGGGACAAAGGGACCCAGTACTTC	CASSFVGRDKGTQYF	TRBD2	once	TRBV5-6	TRBJ2-5
TGTGCCAGCTCACCACCAACAGGGAGAATCCCTGAAGCTTTCTTT	CASSPPTGRIPEAFF	-	-	TRBV18	TRBJ1-1
TGTGCCTGGACCCCCCGCCAAACTGAAGCTTTCTTT	CAWTPRQTEAFF	-	-	TRBV30	TRBJ1-1
TGTGCCAGCAGCCACATGGGGGGATACAATGAGCAGTTCTTC	CASSHMGGYNEQFF	-	-	TRBV7-3	TRBJ2-1
TGTGCCTGGAGTGTGACAATCTCTGGGGCCAACGTCCTGACTTTC	CAWSVTISGANVLTF	-	-	TRBV30	TRBJ2-6
TGTGCCAGCAGTGCTAGACAGGCGTTCGTCTATGGCTACACCTTC	CASSARQAFVYGYTF	-	-	TRBV27	TRBJ1-2
TGTGCCAGCAGACCTCCGGGGGCGGAAGAGCAGTACTTC	CASRPPGAEEQYF	-	-	TRBV7-9	TRBJ2-7
TGTGCCAGCAGCGACAGGGTGACGGGTGGCTACACCTTC	CASSDRVTGGYTF	TRBD1	-	TRBV7-9	TRBJ1-2
TGTGCCAGCAGCCCCGGGACAGCCAAAGCGACCGGGGAGCTGTTTTTT	CASSPGTAKATGELFF	TRBD1	-	TRBV5-6	TRBJ2-2
TGTGCCAGTAGTTCCCGGGACAGCATAAATCAGCCCCAGCATTTT	CASSSRDSINQPQHF	TRBD1	-	TRBV19	TRBJ1-5
TGTGCCAGCAGTGCTACCCCTAGGGGGATGAGCACAGATACGCAGTATTTT	CASSATPRGMSTDTQYF	-	-	TRBV6-2/TRBV6-3	TRBJ2-3
TGTGCCAGCAGTTTATATGCTCAGCCCCAGCATTTT	CASSLYAQPQHF	-	few	TRBV28	TRBJ1-5
TGTGCCAGCAGCACAGGGAGGAACTATGGCTACACCTTC	CASSTGRNYGYTF	-	-	TRBV12-3/TRBV12-4	TRBJ1-2